This T cell receptor (beta chain) was documented in a study of cytomegalovirus exposure and HLA in healthy donors. About the study: As an earlier analysis found, roughly 170 million T cells yielded 117 million unique TCR beta sequences. Notes on the study in general: Analysis performed later found roughly 18,000 TCR beta sequences associated with HLA alleles at 0.05 false discovery rate.

Primers: 60 Vbeta forward and 13 Jbeta reverse. Sequencing was performed with immunoSEQ multiplex PCR; in TCRdb, only in-frame clones are kept and a portion is missing. This sample contains about 200,000 clones. The CDR3 loop spans 18 amino acids. The ends lost 2 bases at V and 6 bases at J; junction bases unmatched: 10. Germline V CDR1 and CDR2: LGHNA, YNFKEQ. About this clone: The antigen is unknown.

The TCR was taken from a girl aged 2-15 years in good health and CMV-seropositive. The chain links TRBV4-2 to TRBJ2-1; 13 bases are a match to TRBD2. The sample consisted of PBMCs. CDR3 residues: CASSQRRLAGGLGNEQFF. In DNA form, the CDR3 reads TGTGCCAGCAGCCAAAGAAGACTAGCGGGAGGCTTGGGCAATGAGCAGTTCTTC.